These 12 T cell receptor delta chains were sequenced from one sample in a study of Vδ1+ human thymocytes. The study, taken as a whole, reports: Thymic TRG and TRD repertoires appeared highly polyclonal.

Antigens for these TCRs are unknown. The template was reverse-transcribed extracted RNA. Pooled V-gene forward primers with one constant-region reverse primer generated the CDR3 amplicons by multiplex PCR. TCRdb reran clone calling via CATT on the multiplex PCR reads. This table has fewer than 90,000 delta-chain clones, roughly a third appearing once. The specimen was Vdelta1+ gamma-delta thymocytes from the thymus. Subset of the sample: FACS-sorted CD3+ TCRalphabeta- TCRVdelta1+ TCRVdelta2- thymocytes. The receptors come from a boy less than two years old who had congenital heart surgery.

This chain joins TRDV1 and TRDJ1; 13 bases align to TRDD3. The V gene end was trimmed by 0 bases and the J gene end by 0 bases; junction bases not matched to a gene: 31. Per the germline V gene, CDR1 is TSWWSYY and CDR2 is QGS. The CDR3 has 27 residues. This chain's CDR3 is CALGELALDSGPLLGDTQWRYTDKLIF. The CDR3 coding sequence is TGTGCTCTTGGGGAACTAGCACTAGACTCAGGGCCACTACTGGGGGATACGCAATGGCGGTACACCGATAAACTCATCTTT.

A remark on this clone: Its ends do not fully match the called genes, so a read error is possible. V is TRDV1 and J is TRDJ1; possible D gene TRDD3, 5 bases. Germline CDR1 and CDR2: TSWWSYY and QGS. CDR3 length: 17 amino acids. This CDR3 is CAVGENSVARANDKLIF. For the CDR3, the DNA is TGTGCTGTTGGGGAAAACTCCGTGGCTCGGGCTAACGATAAACTCATCTTT.

The table lists this clone with a few counts. V and J are TRDV1 and TRDJ1; D uncertain. This CDR3 is 18 amino acids long. Germline-derived CDR1 and CDR2 are TSWWSYY and QGS. The V gene lost 2 bases and the J gene lost 5 bases, with 24 bases spanning the gap. The CDR3 loop reads CALGEFGLRPVVTDKLIF. The DNA for the CDR3 is TGTGCTCTTGGGGAATTTGGTCTACGCCCCGTAGTAACTGATAAACTCATCTTT.

The chain links TRDV1 to TRDJ1; 10 bases match TRDD3. V shed 5 bases, J shed 1 base, and the junction held 13 bases outside the gene matches. Germline V CDR1 and CDR2: TSWWSYY, QGS. CDR3 length equals 18 residues. Written as DNA, the CDR3 is TGTGCTCTTGGGCACATAGGCGGGGGGGATACGCCCACCGATAAACTCATCTTT. Translation gives CALGHIGGGDTPTDKLIF.

V and J are TRDV1 and TRDJ1; D uncertain. The CDR3 totals 13 residues. Germline CDR1 is TSWWSYY and CDR2 is QGS. The ends were cut back, 5 bases at V and 3 bases at J, with 10 bases in the middle. The CDR3 DNA follows: TGTGCTCTTGGGCCTTTGGTGGCCGATAAACTCATCTTT. This encodes CALGPLVADKLIF.

The chain recombines TRDV1 with TRDJ1, with 9 nucleotides matching TRDD3. This CDR3 is built from 18 residues. Germline V gene lookup returns CDR1 TSWWSYY and CDR2 QGS. J was trimmed by 6 bases and V by 3 bases; bases with no gene match: 17. The CDR3 loop is CALGDLKSLRLGDHKLIF. CDR3 nucleotide sequence: TGTGCTCTTGGGGACTTAAAATCTTTACGGCTGGGGGATCATAAACTCATCTTT.

The chain links TRDV1 to TRDJ1; D may be TRDD3 (10 bases). Trimming took off 5 bases at V and 0 bases at J, with 40 bases between the two ends. CDR1 TSWWSYY and CDR2 QGS come from the germline V gene. CDR3 length: 24 residues. For the CDR3, the DNA is TGTGCTCTTGGGCTCTACCGGGGCCTTCCTACGATGTTGGGGGATACCCCGTACACCGATAAACTCATCTTT. This translates into CALGLYRGLPTMLGDTPYTDKLIF.

The chain has TRDV1 and TRDJ1; TRDD3 matches 7 bases. V dropped 2 bases and J dropped 4; count of bases not matched to a gene: 4. This CDR3 comprises 14 residues. Germline lookup yields CDR1 TSWWSYY and CDR2 QGS. CDR3 sequence: CALGEMDTDDKLIF. CDR3 DNA: TGTGCTCTTGGGGAAATGGATACGGACGATAAACTCATCTTT.

This rearrangement joins TRDV1 to TRDJ1; 9 bases line up with TRDD3. Germline V gene sequence: CDR1 TSWWSYY, CDR2 QGS. The junction had 23 bases not matched to a gene; V was cut back by 0 bases and J by 0 bases. CDR3 length: 23 amino acids. CDR3 bases: TGTGCTCTTGGGGAACTGATCAGTCTCCAGCGGGCGTACTGGGGGAATCACACCGATAAACTCATCTTT. It encodes CALGELISLQRAYWGNHTDKLIF.

This clone was observed a handful of times. At one end the junction does not follow the germline gene, possibly because of a read error. This sample also contains other DNA sequences that code for the same CDR3. The genes are TRDV1 and TRDJ1; D is unclear. Germline CDR1 reads TSWWSYY; CDR2 reads QGS. There are 12 residues in the CDR3. The DNA of the CDR3 is TGTGCTCTTGGTGAACTCCCAGGGAAACTCATCTTT. Its protein product is CALGELPGKLIF.

This clone was detected a few times. The rearrangement links TRDV1 to TRDJ1; 12 bases agree with TRDD3. Germline V gene data show CDR1 as TSWWSYY and CDR2 as QGS. J was trimmed by 0 bases and V by 0 bases; bases with no gene match: 14. This CDR3 is 21 amino acids long. CDR3 loop: CALGELPSLTGGYLYTDKLIF. The CDR3 DNA is TGTGCTCTTGGGGAACTACCTTCCCTTACTGGGGGATACCTGTACACCGATAAACTCATCTTT.

There are a few counts of this clone. This rearrangement joins TRDV1 to TRDJ1, with D unclear. Between the trimmed V and J ends, which lost 4 bases and 1 base, there was a span of 16 bases. The germline V gene has CDR1 TSWWSYY and CDR2 QGS. The CDR3 loop spans 16 amino acids. The CDR3 DNA reads TGTGCTCTTGGGGGGGGCCTCGTGGTTCCCACCGATAAACTCATCTTT. It is translated as CALGGGLVVPTDKLIF.